The 9 T cell receptor beta chains reported below all come from one sample, sequenced in a study of blood T cell repertoires in COVID-19. Using immunoSEQ multiplex PCR, the repertoire was profiled, and TCRdb retains in-frame clones only, with some absent. The sample includes roughly 300,000 clones, approximately 91% of them seen just once. Sequencing was done on a sample of PBMCs or T cells enriched from blood (not recorded which). Receptors originate from a woman aged 40 to 49 with acute COVID-19.

This clone was observed a handful of times. V gene TRBV9 combines with J gene TRBJ2-1; 9 nucleotides match TRBD2. Germline values: CDR1 SGDLS, CDR2 YYNGEE. The CDR3 totals 16 residues. The V segment lost 0 bases and the J segment 2 bases; nucleotides outside the gene matches: 3. This CDR3 is CASSVVAGGPYNEQFF. DNA of the CDR3: TGTGCCAGCAGCGTAGTGGCGGGAGGGCCCTACAATGAGCAGTTCTTC.

The rearrangement uses TRBV7-9 and TRBJ2-7; D not resolved. Germline loops: CDR1 SEHNR, CDR2 FQNEAQ (reference sequence). The CDR3 has 13 residues. V lost 2 bases and J lost 3, with 8 bases in between. The CDR3 reads CASSLNRYYEQYF. The CDR3 nucleotides read TGTGCCAGCAGCTTAAACAGATACTACGAGCAGTACTTC.

The chain uses TRBV20-1 and TRBJ1-1, with D perhaps TRBD1 (6 bases). CDR1 DFQATT and CDR2 SNEGSKA come from the germline V gene (reference sequence). There are 10 residues in the CDR3. The CDR3 protein is CSPRGTEAFF. CDR3 bases: TGCAGCCCTAGGGGGACTGAAGCTTTCTTT.

The chain combines TRBV18 with TRBJ2-7; TRBD1 might be the D (6 bases). V lost 4 bases to trimming and J lost 5 bases, with 9 bases between them. The CDR3 sequence is 12 residues long. Germline V gene sequence: CDR1 KGHSH, CDR2 LQKENI. CDR3 DNA sequence: TGTGCCAGCTCACTCAGGGGAGACGAGCAGTACTTC. The encoded protein is CASSLRGDEQYF.

The chain uses TRBV7-9 and TRBJ2-2; 8 nucleotides align to TRBD2. The CDR3 has 15 amino acids. Germline lookup yields CDR1 SEHNR and CDR2 FQNEAQ (reference sequence). Unmatched junction bases numbered 5, after V lost 5 bases and J lost 3 bases. CDR3 loop: CASSPSGGDTGELFF. The CDR3 nucleotides read TGTGCCAGCAGCCCGAGCGGGGGTGACACCGGGGAGCTGTTTTTT.

The V call is TRBV6-1, the J call TRBJ2-3; D is perhaps TRBD2 (6 bases). The germline gives CDR1 MNHNS, CDR2 SASEGT. CDR3 length: 13 residues. Trimming took 1 base from V and 10 from J, leaving 12 bases between them. Written as DNA, the CDR3 is TGTGCCAGCAGTGAAGGGAGGGCCAGCGCGCAGTATTTT. Its protein product is CASSEGRASAQYF.

The J gene is TRBJ2-5, the V gene TRBV9; D is unclear. Trimming pared 0 bases from V and 1 base from J, leaving 13 bases between. This CDR3 region has 16 residues. CDR1 SGDLS and CDR2 YYNGEE come from the germline V gene. The CDR3 sequence: CASSVGALLFQETQYF. CDR3 nucleotide sequence: TGTGCCAGCAGCGTAGGGGCCCTCCTATTCCAAGAGACCCAGTACTTC. The variable domain in full, with the rest retrieved from reference TRBV9 and TRBJ2-5, is DSGVTQTPKHLITATGQRVTLRCSPRSGDLSVYWYQQSLDQGLQFLIQYYNGEERAKGNILERFSAQQFPDLHSELNLSSLELGDSALYFCASSVGALLFQETQYFGPGTRLLVL.

V is TRBV18 and J is TRBJ1-2, with 7 bases matching TRBD1. Germline trimming cut 6 bases from V and 0 bases from J; bases unmatched to any gene: 4. Germline CDR1 reads KGHSH; CDR2 reads LQKENI. There are 14 residues in the CDR3. CDR3 DNA: TGTGCCAGCTCGCCCGGACAGGCTAACTATGGCTACACCTTC. This codes for CASSPGQANYGYTF.

The genes are TRBV28 and TRBJ1-1; D possibly corresponds to TRBD1 (5 bases). Trimming cost V 3 bases and J 4 bases, with 15 bases left between them. The CDR3 length is 15 residues. Per germline, CDR1 MDHEN and CDR2 SYDVKM. The CDR3 loop reads CASSFAVRQSTEAFF. In DNA, the CDR3 is TGTGCCAGCAGTTTTGCGGTCCGACAGAGCACTGAAGCTTTCTTT. The variable domain in full, completed from reference TRBV28 and TRBJ1-1, reads DVKVTQSSRYLVKRTGEKVFLECVQDMDHENMFWYRQDPGLGLRLIYFSYDVKMKEKGDIPEGYSVSREKKERFSLILESASTNQTSMYLCASSFAVRQSTEAFFGQGTRLTVV.